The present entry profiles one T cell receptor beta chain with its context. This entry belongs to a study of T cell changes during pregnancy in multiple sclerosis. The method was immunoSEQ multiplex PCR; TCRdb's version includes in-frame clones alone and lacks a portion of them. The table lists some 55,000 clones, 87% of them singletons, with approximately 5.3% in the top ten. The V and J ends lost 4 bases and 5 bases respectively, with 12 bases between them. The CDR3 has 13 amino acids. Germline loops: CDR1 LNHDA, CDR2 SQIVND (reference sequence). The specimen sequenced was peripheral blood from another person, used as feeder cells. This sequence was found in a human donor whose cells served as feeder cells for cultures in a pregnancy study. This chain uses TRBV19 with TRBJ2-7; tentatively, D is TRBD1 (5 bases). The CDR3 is CASSTQGPHEQYF. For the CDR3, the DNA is TGTGCCAGTAGTACTCAGGGTCCCCACGAGCAGTACTTC.